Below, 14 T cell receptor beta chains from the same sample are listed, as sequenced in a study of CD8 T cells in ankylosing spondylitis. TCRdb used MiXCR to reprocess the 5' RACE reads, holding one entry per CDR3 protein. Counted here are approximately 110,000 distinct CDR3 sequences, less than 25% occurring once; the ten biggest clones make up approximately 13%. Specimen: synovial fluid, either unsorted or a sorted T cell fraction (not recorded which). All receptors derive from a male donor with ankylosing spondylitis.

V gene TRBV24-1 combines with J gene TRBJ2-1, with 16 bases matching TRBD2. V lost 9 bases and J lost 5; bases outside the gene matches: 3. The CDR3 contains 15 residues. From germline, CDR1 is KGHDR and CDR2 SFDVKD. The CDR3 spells CATGGTSGRDNEQFF. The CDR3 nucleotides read TGTGCCACCGGGGGGACTAGCGGGAGGGACAATGAGCAGTTCTTC.

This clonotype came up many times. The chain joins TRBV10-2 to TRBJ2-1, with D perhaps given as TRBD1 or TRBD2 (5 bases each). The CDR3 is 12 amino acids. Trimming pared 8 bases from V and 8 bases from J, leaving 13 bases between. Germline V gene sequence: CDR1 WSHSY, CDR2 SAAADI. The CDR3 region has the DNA TGCGCCAGCGTAGGGGAGTATGATGAGCAGTTCTTC. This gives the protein CASVGEYDEQFF.

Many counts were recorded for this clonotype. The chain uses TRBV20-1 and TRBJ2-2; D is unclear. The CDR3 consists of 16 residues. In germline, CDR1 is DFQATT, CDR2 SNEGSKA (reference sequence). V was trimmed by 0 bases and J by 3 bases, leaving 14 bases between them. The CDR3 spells CSARDQKHAYTGELFF. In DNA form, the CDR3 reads TGCAGTGCTAGAGATCAGAAACACGCGTACACCGGGGAGCTGTTTTTT.

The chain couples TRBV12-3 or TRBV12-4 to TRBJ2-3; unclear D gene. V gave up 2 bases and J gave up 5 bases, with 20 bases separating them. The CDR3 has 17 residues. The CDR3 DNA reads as TGTGCCAGCAGTTTACAGTGGAAACCTTTGGTGGGAGATACGCAGTATTTT. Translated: CASSLQWKPLVGDTQYF.

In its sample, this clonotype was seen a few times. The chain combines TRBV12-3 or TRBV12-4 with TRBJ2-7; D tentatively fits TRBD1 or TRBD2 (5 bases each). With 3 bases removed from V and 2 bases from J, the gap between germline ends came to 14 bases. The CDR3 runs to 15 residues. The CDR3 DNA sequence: TGTGCCAGCAGTTTTCGGGACCCAAATCCCTACGAGCAGTACTTC. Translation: CASSFRDPNPYEQYF.

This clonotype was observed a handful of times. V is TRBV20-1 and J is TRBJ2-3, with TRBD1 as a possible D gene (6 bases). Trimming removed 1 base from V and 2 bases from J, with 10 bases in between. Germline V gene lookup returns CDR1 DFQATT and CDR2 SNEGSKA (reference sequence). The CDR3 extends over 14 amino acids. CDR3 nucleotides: TGCAGTGCTAGAGGGACAGCCTTCACAGATACGCAGTATTTT. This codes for CSARGTAFTDTQYF.

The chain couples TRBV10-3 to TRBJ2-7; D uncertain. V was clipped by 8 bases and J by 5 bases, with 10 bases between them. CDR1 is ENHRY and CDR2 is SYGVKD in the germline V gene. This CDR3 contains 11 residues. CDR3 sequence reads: CAISRENEQYF. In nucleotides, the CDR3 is TGTGCCATCTCACGCGAGAACGAGCAGTACTTC.

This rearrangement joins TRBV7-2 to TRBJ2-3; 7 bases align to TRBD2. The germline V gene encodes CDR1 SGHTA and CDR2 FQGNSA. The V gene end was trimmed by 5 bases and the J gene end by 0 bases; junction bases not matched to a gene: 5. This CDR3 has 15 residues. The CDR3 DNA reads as TGTGCCAGCAGCCCTGGGGGGGAGAGCACAGATACGCAGTATTTT. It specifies CASSPGGESTDTQYF.

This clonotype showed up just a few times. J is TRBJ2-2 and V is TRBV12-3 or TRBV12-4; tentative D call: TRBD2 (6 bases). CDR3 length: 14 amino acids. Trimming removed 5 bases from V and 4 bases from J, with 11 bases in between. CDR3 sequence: CASSPTSFTGELFF. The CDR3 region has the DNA TGTGCCAGCAGTCCGACTAGTTTCACCGGGGAGCTGTTTTTT.

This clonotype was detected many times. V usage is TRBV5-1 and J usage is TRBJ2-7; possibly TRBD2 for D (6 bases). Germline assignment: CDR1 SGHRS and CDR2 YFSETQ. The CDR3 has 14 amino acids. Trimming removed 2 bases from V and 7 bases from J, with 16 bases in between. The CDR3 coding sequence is TGCGCCAGCAGCTTTGGCGGGACGCGGAGTGAGCAGTACTTC. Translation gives CASSFGGTRSEQYF.

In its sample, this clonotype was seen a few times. CDR3 sequence (DNA): TGCAGCGTTGACCTCCCCGCGGGAGGCTACTACAATGAGCAGTTCTTC. It translates to CSVDLPAGGYYNEQFF. The V gene is TRBV29-1, the J gene TRBJ2-1; 8 nucleotides line up with TRBD2. The germline gives CDR1 SQVTM, CDR2 ANQGSEA. The CDR3 contains 16 residues. V gave up 3 bases and J gave up 3 bases; unmatched junction bases: 10.

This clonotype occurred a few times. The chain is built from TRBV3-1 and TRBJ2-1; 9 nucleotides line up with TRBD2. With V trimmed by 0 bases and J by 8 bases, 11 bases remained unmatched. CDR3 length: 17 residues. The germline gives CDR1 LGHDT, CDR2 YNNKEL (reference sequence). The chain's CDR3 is CASSQDRIAGEGDEQFF. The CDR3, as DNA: TGTGCCAGCAGCCAAGATCGAATAGCGGGAGAGGGGGATGAGCAGTTCTTC.

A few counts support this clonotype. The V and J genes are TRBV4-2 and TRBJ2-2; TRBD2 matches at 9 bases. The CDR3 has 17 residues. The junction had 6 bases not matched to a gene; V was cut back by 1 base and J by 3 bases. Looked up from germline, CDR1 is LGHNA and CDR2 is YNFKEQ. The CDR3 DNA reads TGTGCCAGCAGCCAAGTACCTAGCGGGACCTACACCGGGGAGCTGTTTTTT. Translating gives CASSQVPSGTYTGELFF.

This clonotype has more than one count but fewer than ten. The DNA of the CDR3 is TGTGCCAGCAGTCTAAACAAAGAGACCCAGTACTTC. Translating it yields CASSLNKETQYF. The chain carries TRBV12-3 or TRBV12-4 and TRBJ2-5; no definite D call. Trimming pared 5 bases from V and 3 bases from J, leaving 7 bases between. The CDR3 extends over 12 amino acids.